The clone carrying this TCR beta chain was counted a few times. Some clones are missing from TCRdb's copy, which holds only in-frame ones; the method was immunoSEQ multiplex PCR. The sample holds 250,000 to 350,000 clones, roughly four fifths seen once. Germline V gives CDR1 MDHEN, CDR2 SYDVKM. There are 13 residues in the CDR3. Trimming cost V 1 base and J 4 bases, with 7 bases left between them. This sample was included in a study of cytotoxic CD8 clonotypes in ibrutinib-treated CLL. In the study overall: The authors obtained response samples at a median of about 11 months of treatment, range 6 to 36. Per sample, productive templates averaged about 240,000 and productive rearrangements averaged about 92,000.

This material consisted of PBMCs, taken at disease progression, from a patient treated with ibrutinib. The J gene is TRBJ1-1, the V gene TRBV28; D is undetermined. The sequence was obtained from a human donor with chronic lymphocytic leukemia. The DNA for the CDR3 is TGTGCCAGCAGTTTATCTCAGCCCACTGAAGCTTTCTTT. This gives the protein CASSLSQPTEAFF.